A selection of T cell receptor beta chains follows, all from one sample in a study of early T cells in non-severe SARS-CoV-2 infection. TCRdb independently ran MiXCR on the 5' RACE reads; one entry per CDR3 protein. Of 50,000 to 60,000 distinct CDR3 sequences in the sample, under 8% were seen once. The starting material was whole blood, obtained at baseline. The receptors shown here come from an adult who was a healthcare worker with PCR-confirmed SARS-CoV-2 infection or an uninfected control (not recorded which). CDR3s include the opening cysteine and the closing phenylalanine or tryptophan. Fields, in order: J gene, D gene, V gene, clone size, CDR3 protein, CDR3 DNA. D genes are given only for firm matches. Expanded clones are given a class, and other clones once, few, many or no size at all.

J gene: TRBJ1-1
D gene: NA
V gene: TRBV20-1
clone size: NA
CDR3 protein: CSARSTGSVTEAFF
CDR3 DNA: TGCAGTGCTAGATCAACAGGGAGTGTCACTGAAGCTTTCTTT

J gene: TRBJ2-7
D gene: TRBD1
V gene: TRBV10-3
clone size: NA
CDR3 protein: CAIRMDRSSYEQYF
CDR3 DNA: TGTGCCATCAGGATGGACAGGAGCTCCTACGAGCAGTACTTC

J gene: TRBJ2-3
D gene: NA
V gene: TRBV5-1
clone size: many
CDR3 protein: CASSLGLEAPASSDTQYF
CDR3 DNA: TGCGCCAGCAGCCTCGGACTGGAGGCCCCCGCTAGTTCAGATACGCAGTATTTT

J gene: TRBJ2-2
D gene: NA
V gene: TRBV5-5
clone size: NA
CDR3 protein: CASSAPGALNTGELFF
CDR3 DNA: TGTGCCAGCAGCGCGCCGGGGGCGCTGAACACCGGGGAGCTGTTTTTT

J gene: TRBJ1-4
D gene: NA
V gene: TRBV6-6
clone size: many
CDR3 protein: CASSPQATNEKLFF
CDR3 DNA: TGTGCCAGCAGTCCTCAAGCAACTAATGAAAAACTGTTTTTT

J gene: TRBJ2-3
D gene: TRBD2
V gene: TRBV4-1
clone size: many
CDR3 protein: CASSQEATSGGLTSTDTQYF
CDR3 DNA: TGCGCCAGCAGCCAAGAGGCGACTAGCGGGGGTCTTACTAGCACAGATACGCAGTATTTT

J gene: TRBJ2-7
D gene: NA
V gene: TRBV7-8
clone size: many
CDR3 protein: CASSPDRPYEQYF
CDR3 DNA: TGTGCCAGCAGCCCGGACCGGCCTTACGAGCAGTACTTC

J gene: TRBJ2-1
D gene: NA
V gene: TRBV28
clone size: NA
CDR3 protein: CASSLLDRPQEFF
CDR3 DNA: TGTGCCAGCAGTTTACTTGACAGGCCCCAGGAGTTCTTC

J gene: TRBJ2-5
D gene: NA
V gene: TRBV30
clone size: many
CDR3 protein: CAWSVGGSETQYF
CDR3 DNA: TGTGCCTGGAGTGTAGGGGGGAGCGAGACCCAGTACTTC

J gene: TRBJ2-7
D gene: NA
V gene: TRBV4-3
clone size: few
CDR3 protein: CASSQARHSMYEQYF
CDR3 DNA: TGCGCCAGCAGCCAAGCACGACATTCTATGTACGAGCAGTACTTC

J gene: TRBJ2-1
D gene: NA
V gene: TRBV29-1
clone size: many
CDR3 protein: CSVDRGAYNEQFF
CDR3 DNA: TGCAGCGTTGATCGGGGCGCCTACAATGAGCAGTTCTTC

J gene: TRBJ1-5
D gene: NA
V gene: TRBV19
clone size: many
CDR3 protein: CASSIRDRNQPQHF
CDR3 DNA: TGTGCCAGTAGTATCCGAGACAGAAATCAGCCCCAGCATTTT

J gene: TRBJ2-7
D gene: TRBD1
V gene: TRBV12-3/TRBV12-4
clone size: NA
CDR3 protein: CASRDRAYEQYF
CDR3 DNA: TGTGCCAGCCGGGACAGGGCATACGAGCAGTACTTC

J gene: TRBJ1-4
D gene: NA
V gene: TRBV7-2
clone size: many
CDR3 protein: CASSLESWEKLFF
CDR3 DNA: TGTGCCAGCAGCTTAGAGTCGTGGGAAAAACTGTTTTTT

J gene: TRBJ2-7
D gene: NA
V gene: TRBV6-6
clone size: NA
CDR3 protein: CASSYSEGSEQYF
CDR3 DNA: TGTGCCAGCAGTTACTCGGAAGGCTCCGAGCAGTACTTC

J gene: TRBJ2-5
D gene: NA
V gene: TRBV10-1
clone size: few
CDR3 protein: CASSPLGARETQYF
CDR3 DNA: TGCGCCAGCAGTCCCCTGGGAGCGCGAGAGACCCAGTACTTC